This T cell receptor beta chain was observed in a study of blood T cell repertoires in COVID-19. About the study: Acute-phase and convalescent COVID-19 samples originated in the United States, Italy and Spain. In each case, the material was cDNA or gDNA derived from T cells, B-cell-depleted T cells, or PBMCs.

CDR1 and CDR2 from the germline V gene are MGHDK and SYGVNS. The CDR3 runs to 15 residues. Trimming pared 1 base from V and 10 bases from J, leaving 14 bases between. In the original analysis: Reference gene primer amplification yielded estimated nucleated cell counts. Generated by immunoSEQ multiplex PCR, the TCRdb table keeps only in-frame clones and is missing some. V, J and clone size derive from that table, while D and trimming were established from the DNA sequence. Counted here are tens of thousands of clones, approximately 86% occurring once; the ten biggest clones make up less than 8%. The V call is TRBV25-1, the J call TRBJ1-6, with D perhaps matching TRBD1 (5 bases). This clonotype was obtained from a human donor in a cohort sampled during active COVID-19. The specimen sequenced was peripheral blood. CDR3: CASSEFMPGRSPLHF. In DNA form, the CDR3 reads TGTGCCAGCAGTGAATTCATGCCAGGGCGATCACCCCTCCACTTT.